These T cell receptor beta chains were read from a single sample in a study of shared clonotypes between healthy human individuals. Using immunoSEQ multiplex PCR, the repertoire was profiled, and TCRdb retains in-frame clones only, with some absent. The data show nearly 2 million clones, around 96% seen once. Sequenced input: naive CD8+ T cells sorted from blood. The receptors here all came from a young man in good health. Both conserved end residues are part of each CDR3. D genes are given only for firm matches. Clone size is stated in some rows and not others, as once, few, many or a class when expanded.

clone_size | j_call | d_call | v_call | cdr3_aa | cdr3_nt
- | TRBJ2-5 | TRBD1 | TRBV10-1 | CASSPLLDRGPETQYF | TGCGCCAGCAGCCCACTTCTGGACAGGGGGCCTGAGACCCAGTACTTC
- | TRBJ2-7 | - | TRBV27 | CASSPGQPGEQYF | TGTGCCAGCAGCCCCGGACAGCCGGGTGAGCAGTACTTC
- | TRBJ2-3 | - | TRBV7-9 | CASSFGVSTDTQYF | TGTGCCAGCAGCTTCGGAGTAAGCACAGATACGCAGTATTTT
- | TRBJ2-2 | TRBD2 | TRBV2 | CASSGPSGRVNTGELFF | TGTGCCAGCAGTGGCCCTAGCGGGAGGGTTAACACCGGGGAGCTGTTTTTT
- | TRBJ2-7 | - | TRBV6-5 | CASSYGPLYEQYF | TGTGCCAGCAGTTACGGACCCCTCTACGAGCAGTACTTC
- | TRBJ2-5 | - | TRBV7-8 | CASSLVTDQETQYF | TGTGCCAGCAGCTTAGTCACAGACCAAGAGACCCAGTACTTC
- | TRBJ2-3 | - | TRBV13 | CASSQLTDTQYF | TGTGCCAGCAGCCAACTAACAGATACGCAGTATTTT
once | TRBJ1-4 | - | TRBV5-8 | CASSSIENEKLFF | TGTGCCAGCAGCTCCATAGAAAATGAAAAACTGTTTTTT
- | TRBJ1-2 | - | TRBV11-2 | CASSLGGGYGYTF | TGTGCCAGCAGCTTAGGTGGGGGGTATGGCTACACCTTC
- | TRBJ2-2 | TRBD2 | TRBV12-5 | CASGWGTSGRAISGELFF | TGTGCTAGTGGTTGGGGGACTAGCGGGAGGGCCATTTCTGGGGAGCTGTTTTTT
- | TRBJ2-7 | TRBD1 | TRBV25-1 | CASSEGVQGAYEQYF | TGTGCCAGCAGTGAGGGAGTACAGGGGGCCTACGAGCAGTACTTC
- | TRBJ2-7 | TRBD2 | TRBV4-2 | CASSQDTSGSYEQYF | TGTGCCAGCAGCCAAGACACTAGCGGTTCCTACGAGCAGTACTTC
- | TRBJ1-5 | - | TRBV11-2 | CASSLAGAGQPQHF | TGTGCCAGCAGCTTAGCAGGGGCCGGACAGCCCCAGCATTTT
- | TRBJ2-1 | - | TRBV2 | CASSLTRSSYNEQFF | TGTGCCAGCAGCCTAACACGGAGCTCCTACAATGAGCAGTTCTTC
- | TRBJ2-1 | - | TRBV7-9 | CASSLSQGESSYNEQFF | TGTGCCAGCAGCTTATCCCAAGGGGAGAGCTCCTACAATGAGCAGTTCTTC
once | TRBJ2-7 | - | TRBV19 | CASRQGQTSYEQYF | TGTGCCAGTAGACAAGGACAGACCTCCTACGAGCAGTACTTC